This entry concerns a single T cell receptor beta chain. What it recognizes is unknown. Time point denoted: week 47, end of study. Vaccine doses each comprised 300 ug of mutant IDH1 20-mer peptide, with topical imiquimod. Donors had new IDH1-mutant astrocytomas of WHO grade 3 or 4 (ATRX-lost). Germline V CDR1 and CDR2: ENHRY, SYGVKD. V was shortened by 4 bases and J by 1 base, with 19 bases between the two germline ends. The CDR3 sequence is 17 residues long. The sample is drawn from a study of a mutant IDH1 vaccine in newly diagnosed glioma. Across the whole study: Onset of vaccination occurred 4-6 weeks following radiotherapy alone, or with temozolomide cycles. Sex distribution of treated patients was approximately 60% male and roughly 38% female; mean age was around 40 years. Pretreatment consisted of radiotherapy, temozolomide, or both, with most receiving both.

Sequencing was performed with immunoSEQ multiplex PCR; in TCRdb, only in-frame clones are kept and a portion is missing. Found here are tens of thousands of clones, roughly 82% of them singletons; the top ten hold 3.8%. The sequencing used PBMCs, collected from a glioma patient whose treatment included an IDH1 peptide vaccine. V usage is TRBV10-3 and J usage is TRBJ1-1; D might be TRBD1 (5 bases). The TCR originated in a man aged 35-49 years with glioma. Some clones in this sample may be carry-over from other donors' samples. The CDR3 DNA reads as TGTGCCATCAGTGTAGTTTGGCCGGGGCCAAAGAACACTGAAGCTTTCTTT. Amino acids: CAISVVWPGPKNTEAFF.